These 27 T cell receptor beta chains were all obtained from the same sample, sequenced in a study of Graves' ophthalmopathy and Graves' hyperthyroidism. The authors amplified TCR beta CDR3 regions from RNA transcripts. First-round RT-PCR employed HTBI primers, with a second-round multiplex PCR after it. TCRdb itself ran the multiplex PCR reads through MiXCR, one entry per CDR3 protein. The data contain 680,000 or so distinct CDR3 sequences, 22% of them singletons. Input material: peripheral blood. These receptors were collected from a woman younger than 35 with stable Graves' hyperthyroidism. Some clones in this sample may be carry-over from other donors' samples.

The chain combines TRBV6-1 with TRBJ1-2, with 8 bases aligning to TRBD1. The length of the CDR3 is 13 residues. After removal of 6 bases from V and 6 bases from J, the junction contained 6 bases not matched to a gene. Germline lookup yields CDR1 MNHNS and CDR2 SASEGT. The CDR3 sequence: CASSFRQGHGYTF. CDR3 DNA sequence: TGTGCCAGCAGCTTTCGACAGGGGCATGGCTACACCTTC.

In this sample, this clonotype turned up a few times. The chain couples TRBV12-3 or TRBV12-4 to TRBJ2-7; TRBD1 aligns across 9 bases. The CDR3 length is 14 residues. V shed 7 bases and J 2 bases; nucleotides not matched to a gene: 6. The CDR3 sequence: CASMQQGAAYEQYF. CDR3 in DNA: TGTGCCAGCATGCAACAGGGGGCCGCCTACGAGCAGTACTTC.

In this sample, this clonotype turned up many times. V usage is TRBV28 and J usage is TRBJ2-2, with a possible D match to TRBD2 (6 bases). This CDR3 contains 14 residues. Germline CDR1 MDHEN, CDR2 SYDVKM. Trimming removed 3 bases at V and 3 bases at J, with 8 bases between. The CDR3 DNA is TGTGCCAGCAGTTTTGCGGGACACACCGGGGAGCTGTTTTTT. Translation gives CASSFAGHTGELFF.

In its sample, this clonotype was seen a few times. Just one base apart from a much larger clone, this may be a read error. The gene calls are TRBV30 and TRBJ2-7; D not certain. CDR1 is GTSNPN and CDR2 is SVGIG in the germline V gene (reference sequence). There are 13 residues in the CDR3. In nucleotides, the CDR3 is TGTGCCTGGAGTGTCGGGCATCTCGACGAGCAGCACTTC. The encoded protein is CAWSVGHLDEQHF.

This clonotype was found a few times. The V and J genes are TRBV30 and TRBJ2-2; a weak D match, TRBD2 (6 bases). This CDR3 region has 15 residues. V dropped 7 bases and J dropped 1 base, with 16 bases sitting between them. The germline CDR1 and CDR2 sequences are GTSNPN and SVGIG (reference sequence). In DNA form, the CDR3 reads TGTGCCTCAAACCCCCCCGGGAGGAACACCGGGGAGCTGTTTTTT. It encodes CASNPPGRNTGELFF.

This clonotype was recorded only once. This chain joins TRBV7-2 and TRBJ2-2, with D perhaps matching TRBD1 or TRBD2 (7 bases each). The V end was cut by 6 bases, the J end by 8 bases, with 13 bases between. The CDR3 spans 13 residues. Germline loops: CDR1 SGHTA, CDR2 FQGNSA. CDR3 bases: TGTGCCAGCAGTCGGCAGGGGGGGGGGGAGCTGTTTTTT. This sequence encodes CASSRQGGGELFF.

The CDR3 is CASNRENTEAFF. The CDR3 DNA follows: TGTGCCAGCAACCGGGAGAACACTGAAGCTTTCTTT. The chain couples TRBV5-5 to TRBJ1-1; no clear D gene. The length of the CDR3 is 12 residues. Trimming cost V 6 bases and J 1 base, with 7 bases left between them. CDR1 and CDR2 from the germline V gene are SGHKS and YYEKEE (reference sequence).

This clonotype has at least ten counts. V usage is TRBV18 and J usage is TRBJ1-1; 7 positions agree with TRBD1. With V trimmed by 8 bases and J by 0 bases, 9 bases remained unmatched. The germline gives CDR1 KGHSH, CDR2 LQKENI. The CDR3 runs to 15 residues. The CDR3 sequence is CASREGANLNTEAFF. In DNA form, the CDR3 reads TGTGCCAGCCGGGAGGGGGCTAATTTGAACACTGAAGCTTTCTTT.

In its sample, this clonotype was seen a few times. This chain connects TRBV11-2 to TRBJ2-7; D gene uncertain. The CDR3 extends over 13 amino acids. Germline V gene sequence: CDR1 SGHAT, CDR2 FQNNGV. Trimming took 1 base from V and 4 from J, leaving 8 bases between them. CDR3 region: CASSLVSVYEQYF. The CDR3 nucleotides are TGTGCCAGCAGCTTAGTGTCCGTTTACGAGCAGTACTTC. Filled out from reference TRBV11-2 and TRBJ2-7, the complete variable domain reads EAGVAQSPRYKIIEKRQSVAFWCNPISGHATLYWYQQILGQGPKLLIQFQNNGVVDDSQLPKDRFSAERLKGVDSTLKIQPAKLEDSAVYLCASSLVSVYEQYFGPGTRLTVT.

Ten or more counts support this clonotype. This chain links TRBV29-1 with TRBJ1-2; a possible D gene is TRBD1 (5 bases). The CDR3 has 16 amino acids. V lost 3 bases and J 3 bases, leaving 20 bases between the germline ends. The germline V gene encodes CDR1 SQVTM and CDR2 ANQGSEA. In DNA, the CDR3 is TGCAGCGTTGACGGTGGTTTTTGGGACGGACACTATGGCTACACCTTC. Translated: CSVDGGFWDGHYGYTF.

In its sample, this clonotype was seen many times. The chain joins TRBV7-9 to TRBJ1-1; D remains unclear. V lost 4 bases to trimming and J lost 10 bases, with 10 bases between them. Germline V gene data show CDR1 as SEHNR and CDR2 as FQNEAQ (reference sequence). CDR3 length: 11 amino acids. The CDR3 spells CASSSQVGAFF. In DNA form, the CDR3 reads TGTGCCAGCAGCTCTCAGGTGGGAGCTTTCTTT.

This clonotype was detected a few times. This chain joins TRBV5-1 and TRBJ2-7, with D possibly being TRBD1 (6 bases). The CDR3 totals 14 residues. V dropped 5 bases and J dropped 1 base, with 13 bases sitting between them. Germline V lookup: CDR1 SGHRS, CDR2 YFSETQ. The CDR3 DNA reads TGCGCCAGCAGGGCAAGGGACACTTCCTACGAGCAGTACTTC. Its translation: CASRARDTSYEQYF.

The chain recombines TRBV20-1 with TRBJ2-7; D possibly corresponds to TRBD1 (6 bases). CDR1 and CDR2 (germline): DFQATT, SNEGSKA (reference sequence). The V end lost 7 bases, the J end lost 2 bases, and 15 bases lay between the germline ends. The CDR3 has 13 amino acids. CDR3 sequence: CSVPGHEPYEQYF. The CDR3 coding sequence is TGCAGTGTGCCGGGACACGAGCCCTACGAGCAGTACTTC.

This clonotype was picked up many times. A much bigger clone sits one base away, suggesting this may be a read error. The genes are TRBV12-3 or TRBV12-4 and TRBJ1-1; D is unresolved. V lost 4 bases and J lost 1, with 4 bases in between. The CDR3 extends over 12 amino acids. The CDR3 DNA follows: TGTGCCAGCAGTTGGGCGAACACTGAAGCTTTCTTT. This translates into CASSWANTEAFF.

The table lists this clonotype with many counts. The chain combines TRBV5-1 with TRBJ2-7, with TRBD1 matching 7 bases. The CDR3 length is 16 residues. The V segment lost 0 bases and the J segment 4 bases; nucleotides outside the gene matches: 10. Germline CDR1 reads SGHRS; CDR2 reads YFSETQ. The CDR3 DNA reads TGCGCCAGCAGCTTGGAAGTCACAGGGGAGAGGTACGAGCAGTACTTC. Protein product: CASSLEVTGERYEQYF.

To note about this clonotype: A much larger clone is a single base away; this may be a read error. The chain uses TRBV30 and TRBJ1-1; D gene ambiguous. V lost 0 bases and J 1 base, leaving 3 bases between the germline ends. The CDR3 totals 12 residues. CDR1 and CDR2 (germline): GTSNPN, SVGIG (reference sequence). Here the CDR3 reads CAWSVTNTEAFF. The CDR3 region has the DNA TGTGCCTGGAGTGTAACGAACACTGAAGCTTTCTTT.

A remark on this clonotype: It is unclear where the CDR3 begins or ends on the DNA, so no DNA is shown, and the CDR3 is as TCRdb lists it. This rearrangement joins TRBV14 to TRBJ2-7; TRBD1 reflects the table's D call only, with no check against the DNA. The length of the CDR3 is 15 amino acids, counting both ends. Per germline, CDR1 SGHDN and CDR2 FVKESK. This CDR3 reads CASSLTSGRDREQYF.

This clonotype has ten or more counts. The CDR3 reads CASSSETGAFTEAFF. The CDR3 DNA follows: TGTGCCAGCAGCTCAGAGACAGGGGCCTTCACTGAAGCTTTCTTT. V is TRBV7-3 and J is TRBJ1-1; TRBD1 matches at 8 bases. This CDR3 has 15 residues. Germline-derived CDR1 and CDR2 are SGHTA and FQGTGA. With 4 bases clipped from V and 4 bases from J, the junction kept 8 bases outside the gene matches.

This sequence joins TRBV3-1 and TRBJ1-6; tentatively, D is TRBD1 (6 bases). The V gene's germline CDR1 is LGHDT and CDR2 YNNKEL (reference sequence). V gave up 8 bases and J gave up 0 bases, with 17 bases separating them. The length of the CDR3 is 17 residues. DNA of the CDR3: TGTGCCAGCGCCCACGGGGTAGGGGGCTCCTATAATTCACCCCTCCACTTT. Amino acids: CASAHGVGGSYNSPLHF.

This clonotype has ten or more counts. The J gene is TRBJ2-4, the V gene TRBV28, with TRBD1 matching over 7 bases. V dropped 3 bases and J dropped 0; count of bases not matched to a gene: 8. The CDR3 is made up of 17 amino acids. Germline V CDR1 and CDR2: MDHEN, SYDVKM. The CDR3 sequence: CASSFSGTVLAKNIQYF. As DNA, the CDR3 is TGTGCCAGCAGTTTCTCAGGGACAGTTCTAGCCAAAAACATTCAGTACTTC.

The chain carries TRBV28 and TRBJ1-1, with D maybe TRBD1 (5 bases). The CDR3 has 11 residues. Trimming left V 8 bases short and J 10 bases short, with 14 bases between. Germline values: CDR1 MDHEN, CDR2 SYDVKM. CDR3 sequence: CASLGDLGAFF. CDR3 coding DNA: TGTGCCAGCCTTGGGGACTTAGGAGCTTTCTTT. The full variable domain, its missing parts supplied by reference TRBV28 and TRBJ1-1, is DVKVTQSSRYLVKRTGEKVFLECVQDMDHENMFWYRQDPGLGLRLIYFSYDVKMKEKGDIPEGYSVSREKKERFSLILESASTNQTSMYLCASLGDLGAFFGQGTRLTVV.

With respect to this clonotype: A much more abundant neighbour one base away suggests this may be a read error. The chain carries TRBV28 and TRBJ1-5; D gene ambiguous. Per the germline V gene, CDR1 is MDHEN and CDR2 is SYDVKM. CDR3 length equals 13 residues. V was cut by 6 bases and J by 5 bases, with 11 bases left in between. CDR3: CASSQDLDQPQHF. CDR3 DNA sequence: TGTGCCAGCAGCCAAGATCTGGATCAGCCCCAGCATTTT.

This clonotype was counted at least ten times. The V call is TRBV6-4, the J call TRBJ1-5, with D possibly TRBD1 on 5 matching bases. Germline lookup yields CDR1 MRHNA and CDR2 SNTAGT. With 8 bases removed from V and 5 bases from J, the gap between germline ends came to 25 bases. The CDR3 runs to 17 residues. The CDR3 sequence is CASHTDPRGRAYQPQHF. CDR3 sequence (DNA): TGTGCCAGCCACACAGACCCCCGGGGCAGGGCTTATCAGCCCCAGCATTTT.

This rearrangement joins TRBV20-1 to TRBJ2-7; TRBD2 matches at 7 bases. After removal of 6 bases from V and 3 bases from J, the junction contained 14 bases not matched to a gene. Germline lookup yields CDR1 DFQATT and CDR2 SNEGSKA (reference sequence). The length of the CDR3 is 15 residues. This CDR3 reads CSAPQTSWIGYEQYF. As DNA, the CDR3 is TGCAGTGCCCCCCAGACTAGCTGGATCGGCTACGAGCAGTACTTC.

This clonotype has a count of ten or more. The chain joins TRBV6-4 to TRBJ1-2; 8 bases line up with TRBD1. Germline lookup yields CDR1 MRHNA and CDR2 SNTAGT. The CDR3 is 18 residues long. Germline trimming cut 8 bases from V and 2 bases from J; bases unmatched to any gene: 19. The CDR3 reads CASSLAALSQGANYGYTF. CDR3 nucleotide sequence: TGTGCCAGCTCTTTGGCCGCCCTATCCCAGGGGGCAAACTATGGCTACACCTTC.

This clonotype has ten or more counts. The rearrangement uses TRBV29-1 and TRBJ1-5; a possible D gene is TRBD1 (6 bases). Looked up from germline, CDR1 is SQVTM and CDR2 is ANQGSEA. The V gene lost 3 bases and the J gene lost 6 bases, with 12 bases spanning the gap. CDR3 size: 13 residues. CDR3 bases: TGCAGCGTTGAGGGGGCGCCTGGTCAGCCCCAGCATTTT. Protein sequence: CSVEGAPGQPQHF.

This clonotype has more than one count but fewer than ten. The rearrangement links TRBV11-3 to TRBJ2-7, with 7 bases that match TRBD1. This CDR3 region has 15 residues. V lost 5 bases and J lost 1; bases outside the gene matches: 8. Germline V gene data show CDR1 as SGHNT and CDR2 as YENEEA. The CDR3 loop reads CASSHAGTASYEQYF. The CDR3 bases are TGTGCCAGCAGCCACGCCGGGACAGCTTCCTACGAGCAGTACTTC.